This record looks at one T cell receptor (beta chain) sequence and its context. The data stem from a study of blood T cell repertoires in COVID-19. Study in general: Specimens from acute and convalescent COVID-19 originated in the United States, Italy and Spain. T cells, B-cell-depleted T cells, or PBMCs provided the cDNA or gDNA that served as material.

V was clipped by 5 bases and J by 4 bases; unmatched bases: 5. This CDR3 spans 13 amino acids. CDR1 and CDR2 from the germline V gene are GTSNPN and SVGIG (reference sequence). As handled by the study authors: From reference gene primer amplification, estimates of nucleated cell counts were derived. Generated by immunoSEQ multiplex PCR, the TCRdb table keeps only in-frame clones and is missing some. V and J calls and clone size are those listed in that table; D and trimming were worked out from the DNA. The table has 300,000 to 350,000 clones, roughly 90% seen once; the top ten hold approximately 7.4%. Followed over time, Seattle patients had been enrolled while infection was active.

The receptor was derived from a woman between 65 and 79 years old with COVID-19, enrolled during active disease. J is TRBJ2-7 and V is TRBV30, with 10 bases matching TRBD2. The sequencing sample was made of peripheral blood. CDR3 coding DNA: TGTGCCTGGGGAGCGGGGGGGCCTTACGAGCAGTACTTC. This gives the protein CAWGAGGPYEQYF. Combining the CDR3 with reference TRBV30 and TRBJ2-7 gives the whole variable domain SQTIHQWPATLVQPVGSPLSLECTVEGTSNPNLYWYRQAAGRGLQLLFYSVGIGQISSEVPQNLSASRPQDRQFILSSKKLLLSDSGFYLCAWGAGGPYEQYFGPGTRLTVT.